The next 9 T cell receptor beta chains were all read from a single sample in a study of blood T cell repertoires in COVID-19. Clones were sequenced by immunoSEQ multiplex PCR, and TCRdb holds only the in-frame ones, with some missing. This table holds 35,000 to 50,000 clones, 90% found once. Material: peripheral blood. These receptors were collected from a man aged 50-59 years with active COVID-19.

The chain is built from TRBV2 and TRBJ1-5, with D perhaps matching TRBD1 (5 bases). Germline V lookup: CDR1 SNHLY, CDR2 FYNNEI. V was clipped by 5 bases and J by 6 bases, with 11 bases between them. CDR3 length equals 13 residues. The CDR3 sequence is CASSRQGTQPQHF. The CDR3 DNA reads as TGTGCCAGCAGTAGGCAGGGAACTCAGCCCCAGCATTTT. Combining the CDR3 with reference TRBV2 and TRBJ1-5 gives the whole variable domain EPEVTQTPSHQVTQMGQEVILRCVPISNHLYFYWYRQILGQKVEFLVSFYNNEISEKSEIFDDQFSVERPDGSNFTLKIRSTKLEDSAMYFCASSRQGTQPQHFGDGTRLSIL.

This chain joins TRBV6-1 and TRBJ1-2; 7 bases align to TRBD1. The CDR3 covers 15 residues. V shed 1 base and J 0 bases; nucleotides not matched to a gene: 2. Germline CDR1 MNHNS, CDR2 SASEGT. CDR3 bases: TGTGCCAGCAGTGAAGGACAGGGACCTAACTATGGCTACACCTTC. This gives the protein CASSEGQGPNYGYTF.

The chain carries TRBV6-5 and TRBJ1-1; D might be TRBD1 (5 bases). Trimming left V 6 bases short and J 3 bases short, with 17 bases between. CDR3 length: 15 amino acids. Germline assignment: CDR1 MNHEY and CDR2 SVGAGI. The CDR3 DNA reads TGTGCCAGCAGGGTACGCGAGGAGGGACACACTGAAGCTTTCTTT. Amino acid sequence: CASRVREEGHTEAFF.

V is TRBV2 and J is TRBJ2-3; TRBD1 matches 7 bases. V trimming: 5 bases; J trimming: 2 bases; junction bases outside the gene matches: 4. Per the germline V gene, CDR1 is SNHLY and CDR2 is FYNNEI. The CDR3 runs to 14 residues. Here the CDR3 DNA reads TGTGCCAGCAGTCCCGGGACAGTCACAGATACGCAGTATTTT. It is translated as CASSPGTVTDTQYF.

This chain uses TRBV4-3 with TRBJ1-1; D may be TRBD1 (6 bases). The germline V and J ends were trimmed by 4 bases and 8 bases, with 17 bases remaining between them. Per germline, CDR1 LGHNA and CDR2 YSLEER. CDR3 length: 14 residues. The CDR3 sequence: CASSPHTRGPEAFF. In nucleotides, the CDR3 is TGCGCCAGCAGCCCTCACACCAGGGGCCCAGAAGCTTTCTTT.

The genes are TRBV2 and TRBJ2-2, with 11 bases that match TRBD1. The CDR3 extends over 15 amino acids. V shed 4 bases, J shed 6 bases, and the junction held 4 bases outside the gene matches. Germline-derived CDR1 and CDR2 are SNHLY and FYNNEI. The CDR3 is CASSGPGQGAGELFF. The CDR3 nucleotides are TGTGCCAGCAGTGGGCCGGGACAGGGGGCCGGGGAGCTGTTTTTT.

The chain links TRBV25-1 to TRBJ1-1, with D hard to call. Germline V gene lookup returns CDR1 MGHDK and CDR2 SYGVNS. V lost 5 bases, J lost 6 bases, and 16 bases lay in between. The CDR3 has 14 residues. The CDR3 coding sequence is TGTGCCAGCAGTCACCCCGGGAGAATCCCTGAAGCTTTCTTT. It yields the protein CASSHPGRIPEAFF.

This clone was detected a few times. The J gene is TRBJ1-1, the V gene TRBV18; TRBD1 might be the D (5 bases). CDR1 is KGHSH and CDR2 is LQKENI in the germline V gene. This CDR3 comprises 14 residues. V lost 2 bases and J 1 base, leaving 8 bases between the germline ends. CDR3 DNA sequence: TGTGCCAGCTCACCAGGACAACAGAACACTGAAGCTTTCTTT. It encodes CASSPGQQNTEAFF.

V usage is TRBV10-3 and J usage is TRBJ2-2; 12 nucleotides match TRBD2. The CDR3 is 15 residues long. CDR1 is ENHRY, CDR2 SYGVKD, per germline. Trimming took 10 bases from V and 4 from J; bases not matched to a gene: 7. The CDR3 sequence is CATLLAGGTTGELFF. DNA for the CDR3: TGTGCCACATTACTAGCGGGGGGCACCACCGGGGAGCTGTTTTTT.